This T cell receptor beta chain was retrieved from a study of Ad26.COV2.S vaccination and SARS-CoV-2 variants. Study overall: Ad26.COV2.S, an intramuscular injection, was given once or twice 56 days apart.

Note on this clone: The antigen is unknown.

Regarding treatment: some 19 received Ad26.COV2.S at low or high dose, single or two shots; 5 received placebo; per-sample allocation not given. The samples date from day 63 after the first vaccine or placebo injection. The shot given was an Ad26 vector that makes Wuhan-strain SARS-CoV-2 spike. Profiled with immunoSEQ multiplex PCR; TCRdb holds only in-frame clones, not every one. Of about 350,000 clones listed, 88% are singletons. Whole-study findings and limits: Possible underestimation of total T cell responses by the TCR breadth and depth analyses was noted. Following vaccination, spike-specific CD8+ and CD4+ T cell responses reportedly exhibited substantial breadth.

Germline V lookup: CDR1 LNHDA, CDR2 SQIVND (reference sequence). The length of the CDR3 is 14 residues. V dropped 10 bases and J dropped 7 bases, with 20 bases sitting between them. The TCR comes from a person between 18 and 65 years old who received the Ad26.COV2.S COVID-19 vaccine or a placebo. The sequenced sample was peripheral blood, obtained in a trial of Ad26.COV2.S vaccine versus placebo. The chain couples TRBV19 to TRBJ1-5, with D possibly TRBD1 on 5 matching bases. The CDR3 sequence is CATRPSGGRQPQHF. The DNA of the CDR3 is TGTGCCACCCGCCCAAGCGGGGGACGACAGCCCCAGCATTTT.